Below are 26 T cell receptor beta chains sequenced from a single sample in a study of technical replicates of blood from a few donors. Profiling relied on immunoSEQ multiplex PCR, and the TCRdb table lists in-frame clones only, not all of them. The table shows under 90,000 clones, with approximately 94% occurring only once. Sequenced: T cells isolated from PBMCs. Source of these receptors: a human donor in good health.

This clone was seen a single time. Different DNA sequences within this sample yield the same CDR3. This rearrangement joins TRBV7-2 to TRBJ2-7, with unresolved D. CDR1 is SGHTA, CDR2 FQGNSA, per germline. The V end was cut by 1 base, the J end by 4 bases, with 8 bases between. The CDR3 has 13 residues. The DNA for the CDR3 is TGTGCCAGCAGCTTAGTCCGAGCTTACGAGCAGTACTTC. Translation gives CASSLVRAYEQYF.

The V gene is TRBV5-6, the J gene TRBJ2-3; maybe TRBD2 (6 bases). Per the germline V gene, CDR1 is SGHDT and CDR2 is YYEEEE. The CDR3 is 15 residues long. Trimming cost V 1 base and J 2 bases, with 11 bases left between them. The CDR3 here is CASSLFGSATDTQYF. CDR3 coding DNA: TGTGCCAGCAGCTTGTTCGGGAGCGCCACAGATACGCAGTATTTT. The variable domain in full, with the rest retrieved from reference TRBV5-6 and TRBJ2-3, is DAGVTQSPTHLIKTRGQQVTLRCSPKSGHDTVSWYQQALGQGPQFIFQYYEEEERQRGNFPDRFSGHQFPNYSSELNVNALLLGDSALYLCASSLFGSATDTQYFGPGTRLTVL.

J is TRBJ1-2 and V is TRBV14; D might be TRBD1 (5 bases). The V and J ends lost 0 bases and 4 bases respectively, with 9 bases between them. CDR1 is SGHDN and CDR2 is FVKESK in the germline V gene. The CDR3 loop spans 14 amino acids. As DNA, the CDR3 is TGTGCCAGCAGCCAAGAAGGGGCCGGCTATGGCTACACCTTC. As protein: CASSQEGAGYGYTF.

The chain is built from TRBV5-8 and TRBJ1-2; 8 positions agree with TRBD1. CDR3 length equals 16 residues. Germline assignment: CDR1 SGHTS and CDR2 YDEGEE. V dropped 0 bases and J dropped 4; count of bases not matched to a gene: 8. CDR3 residues: CASSLEDRVDLYGYTF. CDR3 DNA: TGTGCCAGCAGCTTGGAGGACAGGGTTGATCTCTATGGCTACACCTTC.

V and J are TRBV14 and TRBJ2-7; 9 positions agree with TRBD1. This CDR3 is built from 14 residues. Trimming removed 4 bases from V and 7 bases from J; junction bases left unmatched: 8. Germline V CDR1 and CDR2: SGHDN, FVKESK. CDR3: CASSPTGQGMEQYF. In DNA, the CDR3 is TGTGCCAGCAGCCCAACGGGACAGGGAATGGAGCAGTACTTC.

This clone was observed once. The rearrangement joins TRBV6-1 to TRBJ2-7; 10 positions match TRBD1. This CDR3 has 15 amino acids. Trimming removed 6 bases from V and 5 bases from J; junction bases left unmatched: 10. The germline CDR1 and CDR2 sequences are MNHNS and SASEGT. The CDR3 DNA sequence: TGTGCCAGCAGCTTGACAGGGGGCCCCAGCGACGAGCAGTACTTC. It yields the protein CASSLTGGPSDEQYF.

The CDR3 protein is CSVERGLNYGYTF. In DNA form, the CDR3 reads TGCAGCGTTGAAAGGGGTCTTAACTATGGCTACACCTTC. This chain links TRBV29-1 with TRBJ1-2; D may be TRBD1 (5 bases). Germline V lookup: CDR1 SQVTM, CDR2 ANQGSEA. V gave up 2 bases and J gave up 1 base, with 8 bases separating them. This CDR3 has 13 residues.

This clone was picked up one time. CDR3 bases: TGTGCCAGCAGTTTAGACAGGAGGGAGGGCTATGGCTACACCTTC. Protein: CASSLDRREGYGYTF. The chain employs TRBV6-1 and TRBJ1-2, with D perhaps TRBD1 (6 bases). This CDR3 region has 15 residues. Germline V gives CDR1 MNHNS, CDR2 SASEGT. Between the trimmed V and J ends, which lost 5 bases and 4 bases, there was a span of 17 bases.

On this clone itself: Germline is not matched at one junction end, which may reflect a read error. The chain links TRBV7-7 to TRBJ1-3; possibly TRBD1 for D (5 bases). CDR3 length equals 16 residues. CDR1 is SSHAT, CDR2 FNYEAQ, per germline (reference sequence). The CDR3, as DNA: TGTGCTAGCAGCTTAGGCCCAGGGCCGACTGGAAACACCATATATTTT. It codes for CASSLGPGPTGNTIYF.

The gene calls are TRBV9 and TRBJ2-5; tentative D call: TRBD2 (5 bases). Germline values: CDR1 SGDLS, CDR2 YYNGEE. Between the trimmed V and J ends, which lost 1 base and 1 base, there was a span of 14 bases. The CDR3 is 16 residues long. The CDR3 region is CASSVSFRAGQETQYF. CDR3 coding DNA: TGTGCCAGCAGCGTATCTTTTAGGGCGGGCCAAGAGACCCAGTACTTC.

This chain's CDR3 is CASSRGGAQAFYGYTF. CDR3 DNA: TGTGCCAGCAGTCGGGGGGGGGCGCAGGCATTCTATGGCTACACCTTC. J is TRBJ1-2 and V is TRBV28; tentative D call: TRBD1 (6 bases). V was shortened by 5 bases and J by 4 bases, with 20 bases between the two germline ends. Germline loops: CDR1 MDHEN, CDR2 SYDVKM. The CDR3 extends over 16 amino acids.

This clone was counted once. The genes are TRBV19 and TRBJ2-7; maybe TRBD2 (6 bases). Germline CDR1 LNHDA, CDR2 SQIVND (reference sequence). Trimming removed 3 bases from V and 1 base from J, with 13 bases in between. This CDR3 contains 15 residues. Here the CDR3 DNA reads TGTGCCAGTAGTATGATACCAGGGAGGTCCTACGAGCAGTACTTC. This sequence encodes CASSMIPGRSYEQYF.

V gene TRBV7-3 combines with J gene TRBJ2-1; 11 bases fit TRBD2. CDR1 is SGHTA, CDR2 FQGTGA, per germline. The ends lost 2 bases at V and 8 bases at J; junction bases unmatched: 8. The CDR3 is 16 amino acids. CDR3 nucleotides: TGTGCCAGCAGCTTACTAGCGGGGGGCTTTGAGTATGAGCAGTTCTTC. Its protein product is CASSLLAGGFEYEQFF. Full variable domain (outside the CDR3, taken from reference TRBV7-3 and TRBJ2-1): GAGVSQTPSNKVTEKGKYVELRCDPISGHTALYWYRQSLGQGPEFLIYFQGTGAADDSGLPNDRFFAVRPEGSVSTLKIQRTERGDSAVYLCASSLLAGGFEYEQFFGPGTRLTVL.

The rearrangement uses TRBV7-3 and TRBJ2-1, with D possibly TRBD2 on 6 matching bases. Per the germline V gene, CDR1 is SGHTA and CDR2 is FQGTGA. The CDR3 has 14 amino acids. V was cut by 1 base and J by 4 bases, with 8 bases left in between. The CDR3 region is CASSLRGEYNEQFF. The CDR3 coding sequence is TGTGCCAGCAGCTTAAGGGGGGAATACAATGAGCAGTTCTTC. The variable domain in full, with the rest retrieved from reference TRBV7-3 and TRBJ2-1, is GAGVSQTPSNKVTEKGKYVELRCDPISGHTALYWYRQSLGQGPEFLIYFQGTGAADDSGLPNDRFFAVRPEGSVSTLKIQRTERGDSAVYLCASSLRGEYNEQFFGPGTRLTVL.

This sequence joins TRBV19 and TRBJ2-5; 8 bases align to TRBD2. V dropped 3 bases and J dropped 0; count of bases not matched to a gene: 3. The CDR3 is 15 amino acids. CDR1 LNHDA and CDR2 SQIVND come from the germline V gene (reference sequence). CDR3 DNA sequence: TGTGCCAGTAGTATCTTTAGCGGGGACCAAGAGACCCAGTACTTC. Its protein is CASSIFSGDQETQYF.

This clone was counted a single time. This chain's CDR3 is CARSLAGDLQPQHF. In nucleotides, the CDR3 is TGTGCCAGAAGCTTGGCCGGGGATCTTCAGCCCCAGCATTTT. The chain employs TRBV5-3 and TRBJ1-5; D uncertain. TRBV5-3 is sorted into the ORF group, with uncertain function. This CDR3 has 14 residues. V lost 0 bases and J lost 6, with 10 bases in between.

V gene TRBV6-5 combines with J gene TRBJ1-5; perhaps TRBD1 as D (5 bases). The CDR3 runs 14 residues. Germline CDR1 and CDR2: MNHEY and SVGAGI. V was cut by 4 bases and J by 1 base, with 8 bases left in between. In DNA, the CDR3 is TGTGCCAGCAGTTCCGACAGAAGCAATCAGCCCCAGCATTTT. Its translation: CASSSDRSNQPQHF.

This chain connects TRBV2 to TRBJ2-1; TRBD2 aligns across 10 bases. There are 15 residues in the CDR3. CDR1 is SNHLY, CDR2 FYNNEI, per germline. V trimming: 5 bases; J trimming: 0 bases; junction bases outside the gene matches: 1. This CDR3 reads CASSSGRASYNEQFF. The CDR3 region has the DNA TGTGCCAGCAGTAGCGGGAGGGCCTCCTACAATGAGCAGTTCTTC.

The chain is built from TRBV5-4 and TRBJ1-3, with D perhaps matching TRBD1 (6 bases). The CDR3 totals 13 residues. Per the germline V gene, CDR1 is SGHNT and CDR2 is YYREEE (reference sequence). V gave up 5 bases and J gave up 7 bases, with 13 bases separating them. This chain's CDR3 is CASRPQGSNTIYF. For the CDR3, the DNA is TGTGCCAGCAGACCCCAGGGGTCGAACACCATATATTTT.

V gene TRBV4-1 combines with J gene TRBJ2-1; the match to TRBD2 covers 9 bases. Germline values: CDR1 MGHRA, CDR2 YSYEKL. V lost 1 base, J lost 8 bases, and 3 bases stayed unmatched. This CDR3 is 14 amino acids long. DNA of the CDR3: TGCGCCAGCAGCCAAGTTGAGCGGGGGGATGAGCAGTTCTTC. It is translated as CASSQVERGDEQFF.

The gene calls are TRBV7-8 and TRBJ1-4, with 7 bases that match TRBD1. The CDR3 covers 17 residues. V shed 5 bases, J shed 0 bases, and the junction held 9 bases outside the gene matches. From germline, CDR1 is SGHVS and CDR2 FQNEAQ. DNA of the CDR3: TGTGCCAGCAGCCCGTACGGGACAGTTACAACTAATGAAAAACTGTTTTTT. The encoded protein is CASSPYGTVTTNEKLFF.

The chain is built from TRBV19 and TRBJ2-1; possibly TRBD2 for D (6 bases). Trimming shortened V by 3 bases and J by 2 bases, and 11 bases separated the two germline ends. Germline V gives CDR1 LNHDA, CDR2 SQIVND (reference sequence). The CDR3 covers 15 residues. The CDR3: CASSILEGTYNEQFF. The CDR3 DNA is TGTGCCAGTAGTATTTTGGAGGGAACCTACAATGAGCAGTTCTTC.

This clone has just a few counts. This chain joins TRBV5-1 and TRBJ2-1; 10 bases are a match to TRBD2. Trimming cost V 2 bases and J 7 bases; bases outside gene matches: 12. The CDR3 has 17 residues. Germline CDR1 reads SGHRS; CDR2 reads YFSETQ. CDR3 region: CASSFGLAAISRNEQFF. In DNA, the CDR3 is TGCGCCAGCAGCTTCGGACTAGCGGCGATATCACGTAATGAGCAGTTCTTC.

The rearrangement uses TRBV15 and TRBJ1-1; 9 positions match TRBD1. CDR3 length equals 14 residues. V lost 8 bases, J lost 6 bases, and 10 bases stayed unmatched. CDR1 LNHNV and CDR2 YYDKDF come from the germline V gene (reference sequence). The CDR3: CATRIAGTGSEAFF. CDR3 nucleotide sequence: TGTGCCACCCGGATCGCCGGGACAGGGTCTGAAGCTTTCTTT.

V and J are TRBV6-5 and TRBJ2-5; D is possibly TRBD1 (6 bases). Trimming removed 4 bases from V and 3 bases from J, with 12 bases in between. The CDR3 extends over 14 amino acids. Germline V gives CDR1 MNHEY, CDR2 SVGAGI. CDR3 protein: CASSSWTAEETQYF. Written as DNA, the CDR3 is TGTGCCAGCAGTTCGTGGACAGCTGAAGAGACCCAGTACTTC.

This rearrangement joins TRBV27 to TRBJ1-4, with D unclear. The CDR3 runs to 13 residues. CDR1 and CDR2 from the germline V gene are MNHEY and SMNVEV (reference sequence). The V end was cut by 4 bases, the J end by 4 bases, with 7 bases between. The CDR3 is CASSSYFNEKLFF. In DNA form, the CDR3 reads TGTGCCAGCAGTTCCTACTTTAATGAAAAACTGTTTTTT.